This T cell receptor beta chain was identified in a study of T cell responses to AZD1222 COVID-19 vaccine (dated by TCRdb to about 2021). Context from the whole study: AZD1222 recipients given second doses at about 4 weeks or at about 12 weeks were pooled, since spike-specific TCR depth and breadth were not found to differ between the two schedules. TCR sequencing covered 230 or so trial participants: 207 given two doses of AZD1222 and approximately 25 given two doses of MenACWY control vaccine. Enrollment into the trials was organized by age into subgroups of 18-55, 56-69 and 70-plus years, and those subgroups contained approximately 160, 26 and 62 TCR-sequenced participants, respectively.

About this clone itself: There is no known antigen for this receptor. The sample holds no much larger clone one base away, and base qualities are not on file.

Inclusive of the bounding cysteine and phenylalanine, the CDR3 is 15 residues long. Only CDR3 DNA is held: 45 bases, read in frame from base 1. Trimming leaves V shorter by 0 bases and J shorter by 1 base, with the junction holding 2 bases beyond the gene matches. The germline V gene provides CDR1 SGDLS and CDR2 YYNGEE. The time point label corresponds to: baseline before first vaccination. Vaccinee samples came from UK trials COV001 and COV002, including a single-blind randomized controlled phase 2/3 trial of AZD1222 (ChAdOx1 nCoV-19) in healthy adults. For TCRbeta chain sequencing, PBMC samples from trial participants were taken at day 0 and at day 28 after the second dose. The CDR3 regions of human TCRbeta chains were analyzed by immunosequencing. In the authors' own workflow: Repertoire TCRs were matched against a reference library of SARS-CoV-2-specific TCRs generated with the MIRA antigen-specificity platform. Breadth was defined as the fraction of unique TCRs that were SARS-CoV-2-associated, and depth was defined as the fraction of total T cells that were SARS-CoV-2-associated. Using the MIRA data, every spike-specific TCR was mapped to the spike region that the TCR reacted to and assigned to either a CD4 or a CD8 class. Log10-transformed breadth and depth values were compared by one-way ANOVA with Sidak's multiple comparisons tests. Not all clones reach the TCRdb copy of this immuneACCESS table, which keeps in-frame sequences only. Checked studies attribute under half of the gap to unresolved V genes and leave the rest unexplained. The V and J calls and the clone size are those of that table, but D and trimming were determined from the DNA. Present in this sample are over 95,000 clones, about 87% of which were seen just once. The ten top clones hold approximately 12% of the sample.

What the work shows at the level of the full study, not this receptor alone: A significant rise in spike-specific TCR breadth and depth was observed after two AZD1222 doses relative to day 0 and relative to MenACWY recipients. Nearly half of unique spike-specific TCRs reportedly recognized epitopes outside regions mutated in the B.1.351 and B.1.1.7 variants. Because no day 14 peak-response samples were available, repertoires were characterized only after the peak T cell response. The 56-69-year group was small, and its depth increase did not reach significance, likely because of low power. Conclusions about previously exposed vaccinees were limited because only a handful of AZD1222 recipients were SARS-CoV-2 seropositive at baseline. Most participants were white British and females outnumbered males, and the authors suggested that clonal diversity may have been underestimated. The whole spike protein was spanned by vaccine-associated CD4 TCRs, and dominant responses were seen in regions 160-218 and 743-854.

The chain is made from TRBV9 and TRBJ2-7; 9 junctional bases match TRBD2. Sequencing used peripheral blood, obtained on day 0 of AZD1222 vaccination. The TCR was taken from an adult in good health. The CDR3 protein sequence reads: CASSVDLAGSYEQYF. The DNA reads TGTGCCAGCAGCGTAGACCTAGCGGGGTCCTACGAGCAGTACTTC. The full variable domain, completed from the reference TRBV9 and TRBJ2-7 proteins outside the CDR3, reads DSGVTQTPKHLITATGQRVTLRCSPRSGDLSVYWYQQSLDQGLQFLIQYYNGEERAKGNILERFSAQQFPDLHSELNLSSLELGDSALYFCASSVDLAGSYEQYFGPGTRLTVT.